These 28 T cell receptor beta chains originate from one sample sequenced in a study of tumor-infiltrating lymphocytes in primary liver carcinoma. cDNA specific to TCR beta was made from about 550 ng of total RNA, with a constant-region primer employed for priming. Slightly modified ARM-PCR served as the procedure for the TCR beta libraries. These libraries came from three rounds of nested multiplex PCR. Primers for the first two PCR rounds were TRBV1-TRBV30 forward primers and a C-beta reverse primer (roughly 9 cycles per round). TCRdb reprocessed the multiplex PCR reads via MiXCR and lists one record per CDR3 protein. The sample includes nearly 200,000 distinct CDR3 sequences, less than 70% of them seen just once. Germline DNA was also extracted, with blood RNA taken from unsorted whole blood. Sequences were obtained from peripheral blood. The receptors originated from a woman aged 60-75 years with primary liver carcinoma and hepatitis B virus infection.

This clonotype occurred once. The junction departs from the called germline gene at one end, perhaps through a read error. V gene TRBV4-2 combines with J gene TRBJ2-1; 7 bases agree with TRBD1. The CDR3 has 14 amino acids. The germline V gene encodes CDR1 LGHNA and CDR2 YNFKEQ. CDR3 sequence reads: CVSSHDRGDRVTFF. In nucleotides, the CDR3 is TGTGTCAGCAGCCATGATAGGGGAGACAGGGTCACGTTCTTC.

Points on this clonotype: This clone may be a read error of a much larger clone one base away. This chain links TRBV10-1 with TRBJ2-1; no clear D gene. Germline CDR1 reads WNHNN; CDR2 reads SYGVQD (reference sequence). The CDR3 is 14 residues long. V lost 4 bases and J 6 bases, leaving 13 bases between the germline ends. CDR3 residues: CASSVSAYSNEQFF. The CDR3 DNA reads as TGCGCCAGCAGTGTGAGCGCCTACTCCAATGAGCAGTTCTTC.

The table lists this clonotype with many counts. The rearrangement joins TRBV4-2 to TRBJ2-3; D gene uncertain. The CDR3 contains 14 residues. Trimming shortened V by 1 base and J by 1 base, and 6 bases separated the two germline ends. Germline lookup yields CDR1 LGHNA and CDR2 YNFKEQ. CDR3 in amino acids: CASSQVGGTDTQYF. CDR3 DNA: TGTGCCAGCAGCCAAGTCGGCGGCACAGATACGCAGTATTTT.

A remark on this clonotype: The junction shows a germline mismatch at one end, possibly a read error. The chain has TRBV10-3 and TRBJ2-3, with a weak D call TRBD1 (6 bases). CDR1 is ENHRY and CDR2 is SYGVKD in the germline V gene. CDR3 size: 15 residues. CDR3 region: CVISEATGRTDMQYF. The CDR3 DNA reads as TGTGTCATCAGTGAGGCCACAGGGCGCACAGATATGCAGTATTTT.

Here the CDR3 reads CSVGRGGTTYNEQFF. CDR3 DNA sequence: TGCAGCGTTGGACGAGGGGGCACGACATACAATGAGCAGTTCTTC. The chain is built from TRBV29-1 and TRBJ2-1; 7 bases are shared with TRBD1. The germline gives CDR1 SQVTM, CDR2 ANQGSEA. The length of the CDR3 is 15 residues. V lost 4 bases, J lost 4 bases, and 10 bases stayed unmatched.

V usage is TRBV28 and J usage is TRBJ1-5; TRBD1 aligns across 9 bases. Germline V CDR1 and CDR2: MDHEN, SYDVKM. The length of the CDR3 is 15 residues. Germline trimming cut 6 bases from V and 1 base from J; bases unmatched to any gene: 4. CDR3 residues: CASRAQGASNQPQHF. The CDR3 region has the DNA TGTGCCAGCAGGGCACAGGGGGCGAGCAATCAGCCCCAGCATTTT.

Worth noting for this clonotype: The junction shows a germline mismatch at one end, possibly a read error. The rearrangement links TRBV6-5 to TRBJ1-5, with D maybe TRBD1 (6 bases). This CDR3 has 15 amino acids. Germline CDR1 MNHEY, CDR2 SVGAGI. The CDR3, as DNA: TGTGCCATCAGTGAGGGGGGGAATAGCAATCAGCCCCGGCATTTT. It encodes CAISEGGNSNQPRHF.

The rearrangement joins TRBV4-1 to TRBJ2-3; TRBD2 agrees at 11 bases. This CDR3 has 21 amino acids. V trimming: 2 bases; J trimming: 2 bases; junction bases outside the gene matches: 18. The germline V gene encodes CDR1 MGHRA and CDR2 YSYEKL. CDR3 sequence reads: CASSQSGSQPGTSGSTDTQYF. CDR3 bases: TGCGCCAGCAGCCAAAGCGGGAGCCAGCCCGGGACTAGCGGCTCCACAGATACGCAGTATTTT.

A remark on this clonotype: A much bigger clone sits one base away, suggesting this may be a read error. The V and J genes are TRBV6-6 and TRBJ1-5; D might be TRBD1 (5 bases). Germline CDR1 and CDR2: MNHNY and SVGAGI (reference sequence). This CDR3 has 15 amino acids. V lost 8 bases and J lost 7, with 21 bases in between. CDR3 sequence: CASDSDSGGRQPQHF. For the CDR3, the DNA is TGTGCCAGCGACTCCGATAGCGGGGGACGGCAGCCCCAGCATTTT.

The chain recombines TRBV6-1 with TRBJ2-1; 7 nucleotides agree with TRBD1. The CDR3 is 14 amino acids. J was trimmed by 16 bases and V by 5 bases; bases with no gene match: 17. Germline V gene sequence: CDR1 MNHNS, CDR2 SASEGT. The DNA for the CDR3 is TGTGCCAGCAGTACAGGGGCTCTGGGATCTGAGTACTTCTTC. Its translation: CASSTGALGSEYFF.

About this clonotype itself: A much larger clone differs from this one at a single base, so this may be a read error. This CDR3 fails to terminate in the conserved phenylalanine or tryptophan, so it likely reflects a read error. It is unclear where the CDR3 begins or ends on the DNA, so no DNA is shown, and the CDR3 is as TCRdb lists it. This chain joins TRBV6-4 and TRBJ2-3; TRBD1, the D gene given by the table, was not confirmed from the DNA. Germline CDR1 reads MRHNA; CDR2 reads SNTAGT. The CDR3 totals 11 residues, both ends included. The CDR3 reads CASSDTGAGPI.

The V gene is TRBV1, the J gene TRBJ2-3; the table's D call TRBD2 went unverified against the DNA. TRBV1 is a documented pseudogene. The CDR3 is 15 amino acids. The CDR3 nucleotides read TGCACCAGCGATCGGGACTCTTCACTCACAGATACGCAGTATTTT. Its translation is CTSDRDSSLTDTQYF.

This clonotype was seen a few times. The genes are TRBV5-8 and TRBJ1-5; TRBD1 matches 7 bases. Germline values: CDR1 SGHTS, CDR2 YDEGEE. There are 16 residues in the CDR3. The V segment lost 2 bases and the J segment 8 bases; nucleotides outside the gene matches: 13. CDR3 bases: TGTGCCAGCAGCTTAGGGCCCTCAGGGGGATTGAAGCCCCAGCATTTT. This translates into CASSLGPSGGLKPQHF.

In regard to this clonotype: Given a much more abundant clone one base away, this may be a read error. V usage is TRBV6-6 and J usage is TRBJ2-2; 7 bases align to TRBD2. Germline V gives CDR1 MNHNY, CDR2 SVGAGI (reference sequence). This CDR3 has 15 residues. CDR3 in DNA: TGTGCCAGCAATTACACTAGCGCGGGCACCGGGGAGCTGTTTTTT. Protein: CASNYTSAGTGELFF.

Note on this clonotype: This may stem from a read error, because a much larger clone lies one nucleotide away. The chain is built from TRBV14 and TRBJ1-2; D is unclear. CDR1 and CDR2 from the germline V gene are SGHDN and FVKESK. The CDR3 contains 13 residues. The CDR3 sequence: CASIQGYRYGYTF. CDR3 DNA: TGTGCCAGCATCCAAGGGTACAGATATGGCTACACCTTC.

In this sample, this clonotype turned up many times. This chain links TRBV5-1 with TRBJ1-4, with D perhaps TRBD1 (5 bases). Trimming left V 0 bases short and J 5 bases short, with 5 bases between. This CDR3 has 13 residues. Germline loops: CDR1 SGHRS, CDR2 YFSETQ. As DNA, the CDR3 is TGCGCCAGCAGCTTGGAGGGGAATGAAAAACTGTTTTTT. Translating it yields CASSLEGNEKLFF.

A note on this clonotype: The CDR3 end shows no conserved phenylalanine or tryptophan, and so a read error is likely. This chain uses TRBV11-3 with TRBJ2-5; weak D call: TRBD2 (6 bases). CDR3 length: 15 residues. CDR1 is SGHNT, CDR2 YENEEA, per germline. V lost 7 bases, J lost 5 bases, and 20 bases lay in between. This CDR3 is CASNPTGTGGETQYL. CDR3 coding DNA: TGTGCCAGCAACCCGACCGGGACTGGGGGTGAGACCCAGTACTTA.

The chain combines TRBV28 with TRBJ2-2; possibly TRBD2 for D (7 bases). Trimming cost V 4 bases and J 16 bases, with 22 bases left between them. This CDR3 is built from 14 residues. Germline-derived CDR1 and CDR2 are MDHEN and SYDVKM. DNA for the CDR3: TGTGCCAGCAGTTGGGGACGGTACACCGGGGGGCAGTTTTTT. This translates into CASSWGRYTGGQFF.

On this clonotype: This may come from a read error, since a much larger clone is one base off. The chain combines TRBV12-3 or TRBV12-4 with TRBJ2-1, with D unclear. The CDR3 has 17 residues. V lost 5 bases and J lost 6, with 23 bases in between. Here the CDR3 DNA reads TGTGCCAGCAGTCTCCCTTGGGTCGAGTCGGGTGGCAATGAGCAGTTCTTC. It specifies CASSLPWVESGGNEQFF.

This clonotype was seen only once. The missing conserved phenylalanine or tryptophan at the end of this CDR3 makes a read error likely. This sequence joins TRBV7-8 and TRBJ1-4; a possible D gene is TRBD1 (5 bases). Germline V gene lookup returns CDR1 SGHVS and CDR2 FQNEAQ. This CDR3 spans 15 amino acids. V lost 5 bases to trimming and J lost 4 bases, with 14 bases between them. Here the CDR3 reads CASSNRGGRNEKLFI. DNA for the CDR3: TGTGCCAGCAGCAACCGGGGCGGACGTAATGAAAAACTGTTTATT.

For this clonotype: This may stem from a read error, because a much larger clone lies one nucleotide away. Since the CDR3 does not end with the conserved phenylalanine or tryptophan, this likely comes from a read error. This chain uses TRBV4-1 with TRBJ2-5, with D perhaps matching TRBD2 (6 bases). The germline V gene encodes CDR1 MGHRA and CDR2 YSYEKL. CDR3 length: 13 amino acids. Trimming shortened V by 6 bases and J by 5 bases, and 13 bases separated the two germline ends. The CDR3 region is CASRPGTGETQYL. DNA of the CDR3: TGCGCCAGCAGACCTGGGACTGGGGAGACCCAGTACTTA.

Of note for this clonotype: Relative to the germline gene, one junction end is altered; a read error may explain this. CDR3 amino acids: CTSSIRQGGTDTQYF. CDR3 coding DNA: TGTACCAGCAGTATCCGACAGGGTGGCACGGATACGCAGTATTTT. V and J are TRBV12-3 or TRBV12-4 and TRBJ2-3; 7 nucleotides agree with TRBD1. The CDR3 is made up of 15 amino acids.

This clonotype appeared a single time. This may arise from a read error, as a much more abundant clone is one base away. J is TRBJ2-5 and V is TRBV4-2; D remains unclear. Trimming removed 2 bases at V and 5 bases at J, with 15 bases between. The CDR3 sequence is 15 residues long. CDR1 LGHNA and CDR2 YNFKEQ come from the germline V gene. The CDR3 DNA reads as TGTGCCAGCAGCCAAAAGCCTCGAGGTCCGGAGACCCAGTACTTC. This sequence encodes CASSQKPRGPETQYF.

This clonotype was counted between two and nine times. This may stem from a read error, because a much larger clone lies one nucleotide away. It is likely a read error, because the conserved phenylalanine at the end of the CDR3 is missing. V is TRBV6-1 and J is TRBJ2-1, with D perhaps TRBD2 (5 bases). The CDR3 runs 16 residues. Germline V gene sequence: CDR1 MNHNS, CDR2 SASEGT. The V and J ends lost 4 bases and 0 bases respectively, with 13 bases between them. The CDR3 DNA reads TGTGCCAGCAGTGGAAGGACTTTTCGCTCCTACAATGAGCAGTTCTCC. This gives the protein CASSGRTFRSYNEQFS.

Of note for this clonotype: At one end the junction does not follow the germline gene, possibly because of a read error. This chain uses TRBV11-2 with TRBJ2-1, with D possibly matching TRBD2 (6 bases). Germline loops: CDR1 SGHAT, CDR2 FQNNGV. This CDR3 region has 14 residues. In DNA form, the CDR3 reads TGTACCAGCAGCCAACCGGGACTGAGTCCTGGGCAGTTCTTC. Translation gives CTSSQPGLSPGQFF.

Concerning this clonotype itself: A read error may be the cause here, since a much bigger clone is one base away. The V call is TRBV7-8, the J call TRBJ1-5; unclear D gene. This CDR3 comprises 15 residues. Trimming pared 2 bases from V and 3 bases from J, leaving 11 bases between. Germline V gene data show CDR1 as SGHVS and CDR2 as FQNEAQ. The CDR3 sequence is CASSLLGRANQPQHF. The CDR3 nucleotides read TGTGCCAGCAGCTTATTGGGAAGGGCCAATCAGCCCCAGCATTTT.

Comments on this clonotype: The germline gene is not matched at one end of the junction; a read error may be the cause. The chain uses TRBV11-2 and TRBJ1-1; D uncertain. The CDR3 extends over 13 amino acids. CDR1 SGHAT and CDR2 FQNNGV come from the germline V gene. The CDR3, as DNA: TGTGCCAGCAGCTCCGTCTTGAACACTGAAGCTTTCTTC. This codes for CASSSVLNTEAFF.

At least ten counts were recorded for this clonotype. The chain is built from TRBV5-4 and TRBJ1-6; D is uncertain. With 1 base removed from V and 8 bases from J, the gap between germline ends came to 7 bases. This CDR3 comprises 13 residues. Germline-derived CDR1 and CDR2 are SGHNT and YYREEE (reference sequence). This CDR3 is CASSLRGDSPLHF. The CDR3 coding sequence is TGTGCCAGCAGCTTGCGGGGAGATTCACCCCTCCACTTT.